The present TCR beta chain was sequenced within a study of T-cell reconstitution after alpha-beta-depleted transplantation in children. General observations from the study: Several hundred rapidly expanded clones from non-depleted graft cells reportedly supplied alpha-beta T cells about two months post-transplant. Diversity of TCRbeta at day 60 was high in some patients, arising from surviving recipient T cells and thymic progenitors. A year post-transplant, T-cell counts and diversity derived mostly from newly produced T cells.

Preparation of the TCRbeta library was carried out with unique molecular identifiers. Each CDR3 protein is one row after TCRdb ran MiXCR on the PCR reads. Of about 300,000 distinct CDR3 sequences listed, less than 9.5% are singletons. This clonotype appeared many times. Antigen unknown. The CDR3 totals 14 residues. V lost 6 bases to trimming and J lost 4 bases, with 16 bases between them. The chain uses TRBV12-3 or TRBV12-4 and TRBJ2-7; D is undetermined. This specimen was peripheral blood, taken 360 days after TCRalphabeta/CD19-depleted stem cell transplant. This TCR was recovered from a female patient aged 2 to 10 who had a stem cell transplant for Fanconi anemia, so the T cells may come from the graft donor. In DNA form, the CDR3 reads TGTGCCAGCAGCCCGAGCAATAACCCTTACGAGCAGTACTTC. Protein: CASSPSNNPYEQYF.